A selection of T cell receptor beta chains follows, all from one sample in a study of OX40 agonist ivuxolimab in advanced cancers. Sequenced by immunoSEQ multiplex PCR; TCRdb stores in-frame clones only, minus some. Among approximately 69,000 clones listed, around 84% were seen once. This sample comprised CD4+ or CD8+ T cells sorted from blood, obtained in a trial of the OX40 agonist ivuxolimab. All receptors derive from an adult with an advanced solid tumor such as melanoma, head and neck, liver or kidney cancer. Each CDR3 is given with its conserved first and last residue. A D gene is named only where the DNA matches it firmly. The listing skips clone size in some rows; elsewhere it reads once, few, many or a size class.

TRBJ2-7,.,TRBV6-1,.,TGTGCCAGCAGTGAAGCCTGGCAGGTCTACGAGCAGTACTTC,CASSEAWQVYEQYF
TRBJ1-1,.,TRBV27,.,TGTGCCAGCATGCGGGTTGGCACTGAAGCTTTCTTT,CASMRVGTEAFF
TRBJ2-4,.,TRBV7-9,.,TGTGCCAGCAGCTTCCACGGCCTAGCCAAAGTAAACATTCAGTACTTC,CASSFHGLAKVNIQYF
TRBJ2-3,.,TRBV9,.,TGTGCCAGCAGCCTCGGGCTCCCCAGGAATACGCAGTATTTT,CASSLGLPRNTQYF
TRBJ2-5,once,TRBV18,.,TGTGCCAGCTCTTACAGCACAGGGTACCAAGAGACCCAGTACTTC,CASSYSTGYQETQYF
TRBJ1-2,.,TRBV4-3,.,TGCGCCAGCAGCCAAGATCTCGAGGGGCGGAACTATGGCTACACCTTC,CASSQDLEGRNYGYTF
TRBJ2-5,.,TRBV10-2,TRBD1,TGCGCCAGCAGTGAGCCGGGACAGGGGCAAGAGACCCAGTACTTC,CASSEPGQGQETQYF
TRBJ2-6,.,TRBV11-2,TRBD2,TGTGCCAGCAGTTTTGGACTAGCGGGGGAGTTATCTGGGGCCAACGTCCTGACTTTC,CASSFGLAGELSGANVLTF
TRBJ1-1,.,TRBV2,TRBD1,TGTGCCAGCAGTCCAGGGGGGTCTGAAGCTTTCTTT,CASSPGGSEAFF
TRBJ2-2,.,TRBV6-5,.,TGTGCCAGCAGTTACGGGGTTTCGAACACCGGGGAGCTGTTTTTT,CASSYGVSNTGELFF